This T cell receptor beta chain was sequenced in a study of blood T cell repertoires in COVID-19. Study overall: Samples of COVID-19 (acute and convalescent) were obtained from the United States, Italy and Spain. Sources were T cells, B-cell-depleted T cells, or PBMCs; the material itself was cDNA or gDNA.

In the original processing: Reference gene primer amplification gave nucleated cell count estimates. Sequencing was performed with immunoSEQ multiplex PCR; in TCRdb, only in-frame clones are kept and a portion is missing. V and J calls and clone size come straight from that table; D and trimming were deduced from the DNA. Seen here are under 350,000 clones, more than 80% observed once, and the top ten hold 6.5% to 8%. CDR1 MNHEY and CDR2 SMNVEV come from the germline V gene (reference sequence). J gave up 1 base and V 5 bases, and 1 base lay outside the gene matches. This CDR3 region has 14 residues. As to this clone: This same CDR3 is encoded by further DNA sequences in the sample.

The origin of this receptor is a woman aged 30 to 39 with COVID-19, enrolled during active disease. The chain links TRBV27 to TRBJ2-2; 7 bases match TRBD1. The sample was peripheral blood. The CDR3 loop reads CASSRTGNTGELFF. CDR3 in DNA: TGTGCCAGCAGTCGGACAGGGAACACCGGGGAGCTGTTTTTT.